This TCR beta chain was retrieved from a study of T cell responses to AZD1222 COVID-19 vaccine. Sequenced by immunoSEQ multiplex PCR; TCRdb stores in-frame clones only, minus some. The sample comprises around 150,000 clones, about 93% of which are singletons, and 3% to 3.5% rests with the top ten. General study results and limits: Donor demographics were predominantly white British with a female majority; clonal diversity may be underestimated.

The sample holds one count of this clone. What it binds is unknown. Pooled samples include second doses given at about 4 or 12 weeks. The CDR3 has 19 residues. Source: peripheral blood, taken 28 days after the second AZD1222 dose. J is TRBJ1-2 and V is TRBV12-2. TRBV12-2 is designated a pseudogene. This sequence originates from an adult who received the AZD1222 COVID-19 vaccine. The CDR3 loop is CASRLVVPGTRYKGYGYTF. The CDR3 coding sequence is TGTGCAAGTCGCTTAGTGGTTCCTGGGACTCGGTATAAAGGGTATGGCTACACCTTC.